One and the same sample provided the 3 T cell receptor beta chains below, sequenced in a study of regulatory T cells in long-lasting Graves disease. Time point given: persistent/refractory GD, antithyroid drugs over 5 years with positive TRAb. With RNA extracted from PBMCs as input, the TCR library was made. CDR3-region Arm-PCR and iRepertoire HTBI primers produced the TCR beta libraries. TCRdb analysed the multiplex PCR reads with MiXCR anew, one entry per CDR3 protein. Of about 400,000 distinct CDR3 sequences listed, roughly 20% are singletons. Source: peripheral blood mononuclear cells (PBMCs), taken when the disease was refractory, from a patient treated with antithyroid drugs. All receptors come from a female donor with Graves disease.

The rearrangement joins TRBV7-2 to TRBJ1-2; no firm D call. V lost 8 bases to trimming and J lost 8 bases, with 12 bases between them. The CDR3 runs 11 residues. Per germline, CDR1 SGHTA and CDR2 FQGNSA. The CDR3 DNA reads as TGTGCCAGCCAACAGATGAACGGCTACACCTTC. It codes for CASQQMNGYTF.

The table lists this clonotype with many counts. The chain links TRBV6-1 to TRBJ2-6; D possibly corresponds to TRBD2 (5 bases). Germline V gene data show CDR1 as MNHNS and CDR2 as SASEGT. CDR3 length: 13 amino acids. With 6 bases removed from V and 4 bases from J, the gap between germline ends came to 7 bases. The CDR3 DNA follows: TGTGCCAGCAGCGGGGAGGGGGCCAACGTCCTGACTTTC. It encodes CASSGEGANVLTF.

V and J are TRBV11-1 and TRBJ2-7; D unclear. CDR1 is SGHAT, CDR2 FQDESV, per germline (reference sequence). Trimming cost V 5 bases and J 4 bases, with 9 bases left between them. The CDR3 is 12 amino acids. In DNA form, the CDR3 reads TGTGCCAGCAGCCTCCACGGGTACGAGCAGTACTTC. Protein product: CASSLHGYEQYF.